These T cell receptor beta chains were read from a single sample in a study of T cell responses to AZD1222 COVID-19 vaccine. Profiling relied on immunoSEQ multiplex PCR, and the TCRdb table lists in-frame clones only, not all of them. The sample carries 150,000 to 200,000 clones, more than 85% recorded once. Material: peripheral blood, obtained on day 0 of AZD1222 vaccination. The receptors stem from an adult in good health. CDR3s include the opening cysteine and the closing phenylalanine or tryptophan. The order of the fields is D gene, V gene, J gene, clone size, CDR3 DNA, CDR3 protein. The D gene is left open where the match is weak. Some rows have no size entry. The others give once, few or many, or a class for an expanded clone.

.	TRBV2	TRBJ1-5	.	TGTGCCAGCCACCAGGGGCCTGGGCCCCAGCATTTT	CASHQGPGPQHF
TRBD1	TRBV28	TRBJ1-1	.	TGTGCCAGCACCCCTTCGGACAGGGGGCGGTCTGAAGCTTTCTTT	CASTPSDRGRSEAFF
.	TRBV18	TRBJ2-3	.	TGTGCCAGCTCACAAGCTAGCGAAGATACGCAGTATTTT	CASSQASEDTQYF
.	TRBV12-3/TRBV12-4	TRBJ1-2	few	TGTGCCAGCAGCCCACATCGGGAGGGTGGCTACACCTTC	CASSPHREGGYTF
.	TRBV27	TRBJ2-2	.	TGTGCCAGCACCCAGGACATCTCTCCGGGACCCGGGGAGCTGTTTTTT	CASTQDISPGPGELFF
.	TRBV14	TRBJ2-7	.	TGTGCCAGCAGCCAGGGTCCCTACGAGCAGTACTTC	CASSQGPYEQYF
.	TRBV5-6	TRBJ1-6	.	TGTGCCAGCAGCGGAAGGACAGTCATTAATTCACCCCTCCACTTT	CASSGRTVINSPLHF
.	TRBV4-2	TRBJ2-4	.	TGTGCCAGCAGCCGTGACGACAGGCCCCAAAACATTCAGTACTTC	CASSRDDRPQNIQYF
TRBD1	TRBV7-2	TRBJ2-5	.	TGTGCCAGCAGCATCCACAGGGGGCGGTTCCAAGAGACCCAGTACTTC	CASSIHRGRFQETQYF
TRBD1	TRBV9	TRBJ1-3	.	TGTGCCAGCAGCGTTAACAGGGGGGACTCTGGAAACACCATATATTTT	CASSVNRGDSGNTIYF